The T cell receptor beta chain described here comes from a study of blood T cells in healthy people across ages. Study-wide findings and caveats: Naive and antigen-experienced cells could not be conclusively compared, given unsorted PBMCs.

V gave up 2 bases and J gave up 2 bases, with 10 bases separating them. Germline lookup yields CDR1 KGHSH and CDR2 LQKENI. This CDR3 comprises 14 residues. This clonotype came up once. Its antigen is still unknown. A J-beta primer mix and a sample-barcoded 5' primer were used in a second PCR of roughly 7 to 12 cycles. TCRdb redid the calling of the 5' RACE reads with MiXCR, one entry per CDR3 protein. The data contain around 900,000 distinct CDR3 sequences, roughly half of them seen just once; the ten biggest clones take up about 22%. The specimen sequenced was blood. The rearrangement joins TRBV18 to TRBJ2-7; D call uncertain. The clonotype comes from a woman aged 60-75 years in good health. The CDR3 loop is CASSPRQATYEQYF. CDR3 DNA: TGTGCCAGCTCACCAAGGCAGGCTACCTACGAGCAGTACTTC.